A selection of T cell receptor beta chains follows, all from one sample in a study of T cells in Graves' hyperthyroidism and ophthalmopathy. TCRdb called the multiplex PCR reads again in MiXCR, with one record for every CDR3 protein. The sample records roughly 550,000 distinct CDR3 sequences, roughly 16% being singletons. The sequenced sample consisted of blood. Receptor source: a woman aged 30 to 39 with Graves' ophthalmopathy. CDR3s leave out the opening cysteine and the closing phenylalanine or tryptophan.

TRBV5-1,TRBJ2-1,ASSLVLAGVSEQF
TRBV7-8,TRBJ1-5,ASSPGPERPQH
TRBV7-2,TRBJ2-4,ASSPTVSRENIQY
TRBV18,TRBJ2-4,ASSPKAKNIQY
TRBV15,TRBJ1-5,ATSRDGTVNQPQH
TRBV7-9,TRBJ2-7,ASSFPDSGRAYEQY
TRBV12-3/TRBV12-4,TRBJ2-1,ASRRENEQF
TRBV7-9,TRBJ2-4,ASSFSQNKNIQY
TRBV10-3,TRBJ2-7,AIKQGLAGTSYEQY
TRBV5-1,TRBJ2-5,ASSPVPGTGVETQY
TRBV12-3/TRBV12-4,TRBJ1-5,ASSEQGKPQH
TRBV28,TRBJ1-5,ASIKGPNQPQH
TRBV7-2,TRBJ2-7,ASSDDAYEQY
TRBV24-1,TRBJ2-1,ATIGTRGNEQF
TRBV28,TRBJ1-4,ASSLGQGAREKLF
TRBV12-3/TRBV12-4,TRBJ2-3,ASRQTSGTTPDTQY
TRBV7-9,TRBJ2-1,ASSLSGGPLSTEQF
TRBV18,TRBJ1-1,ASSPTQVNTEAF
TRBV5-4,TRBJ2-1,ASSLVVTGYNEQF
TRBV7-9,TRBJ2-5,ASSSLGSGSSETQY
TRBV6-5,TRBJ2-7,ASSYSDRNSYEQY
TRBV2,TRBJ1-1,ASSDSWGEAF
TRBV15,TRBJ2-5,ATRRGEETQY
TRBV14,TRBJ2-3,ASSQLTGLGTDTQY
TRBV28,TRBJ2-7,ASSPGTSGRSGYEQY
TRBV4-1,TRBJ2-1,ASSQPGLARDEQF
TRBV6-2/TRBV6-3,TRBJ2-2,ASSHDSPGELF
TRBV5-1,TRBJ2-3,ASSPGRWTDTQY
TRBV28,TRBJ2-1,ASILPGDYNEQF
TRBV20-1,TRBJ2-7,SAAPASGARADSYEQY
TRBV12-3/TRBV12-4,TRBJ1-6,ASSLTGNNSPLH
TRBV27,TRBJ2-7,ASSLGLFYEQY
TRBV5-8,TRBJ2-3,ASSLEHLQRDTQY
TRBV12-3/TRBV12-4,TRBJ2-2,ASGSGWAGELF
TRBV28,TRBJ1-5,ASNSTGRSQH
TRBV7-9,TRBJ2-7,ASSPEQVPYEQY
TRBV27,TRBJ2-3,ASRTGSADTQY
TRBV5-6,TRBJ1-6,ASSLARGGSYNSPLH
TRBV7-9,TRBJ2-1,ASSSGTGTSLNEQF
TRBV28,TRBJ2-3,ASSKLAGGSDTQY
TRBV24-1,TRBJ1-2,ATSDPQVYGYT
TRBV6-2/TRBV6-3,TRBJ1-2,AAWTGSGYT
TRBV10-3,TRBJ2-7,APRGSYEQY
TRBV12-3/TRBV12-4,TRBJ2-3,ASSLSGTSGRGTDTQY
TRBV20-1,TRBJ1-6,SARAAQQGGPFPLH
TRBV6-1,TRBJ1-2,AGEEGGVGGYT
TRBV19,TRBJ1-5,ASSPDRGRRSNQPQH